The sequence of this T cell receptor (beta chain) was determined in a study of blood T cell repertoires in COVID-19. CDR1 is LGHNA, CDR2 YSLEER, per germline. The CDR3 extends over 14 amino acids. Participants had their cohort set by participant-reported clinical history. Source study methods: Researchers report that nucleated cell counts were estimated from reference gene primer amplification. The method was immunoSEQ multiplex PCR; TCRdb's version includes in-frame clones alone and lacks a portion of them. V, J and clone size are taken as reported in that table, and D and trimming were inferred from the DNA itself. The sample gives about 230,000 clones, 70% to 90% of which show up once; 3.1% is in the top ten. In the case of this clone: Relative to the germline gene, one junction end is altered; a read error may explain this.

V usage is TRBV4-3 and J usage is TRBJ2-3, with 10 positions matching TRBD2. The receptor's source is a woman aged 45-59 years in a cohort exposed to, infected with or recovered from COVID-19 (not recorded which). What was sequenced was PBMCs or T cells enriched from blood (not recorded which). CDR3 protein: CASSQEPSGGPQGF. The CDR3, as DNA: TGCGCCAGCAGCCAAGAGCCTAGCGGGGGACCTCAAGGATTT.